A single sample is the source of the 7 T cell receptor beta chains below, sequenced in a study of blood T cell repertoires in COVID-19. Generated by immunoSEQ multiplex PCR, the TCRdb table keeps only in-frame clones and is missing some. The sample has roughly 76,000 clones; about 89% are singletons. Sequences were obtained from PBMCs or T cells enriched from blood (not recorded which). All receptors come from a woman aged 50 to 60 with acute COVID-19.

The V and J genes are TRBV14 and TRBJ1-3, with a possible D match to TRBD1 (6 bases). The CDR3 extends over 15 amino acids. Germline V gene data show CDR1 as SGHDN and CDR2 as FVKESK. The V and J ends lost 7 bases and 3 bases respectively, with 16 bases between them. The CDR3 coding sequence is TGTGCCAGCACGGGGGGGGCGCGAGATGGAAACACCATATATTTT. It translates to CASTGGARDGNTIYF. The whole variable domain, filled in from reference TRBV14 and TRBJ1-3, reads EAGVTQFPSHSVIEKGQTVTLRCDPISGHDNLYWYRRVMGKEIKFLLHFVKESKQDESGMPNNRFLAERTGGTYSTLKVQPAELEDSGVYFCASTGGARDGNTIYFGEGSWLTVV.

The chain is built from TRBV4-2 and TRBJ2-1; D perhaps matches TRBD2 (6 bases). Germline V gene lookup returns CDR1 LGHNA and CDR2 YNFKEQ. CDR3 length: 16 residues. Trimming shortened V by 0 bases and J by 2 bases, and 11 bases separated the two germline ends. The CDR3 region has the DNA TGTGCCAGCAGCCAAGAGGTCGGGAGTGCCTACAATGAGCAGTTCTTC. It yields the protein CASSQEVGSAYNEQFF.

This sequence joins TRBV19 and TRBJ1-2, with D possibly TRBD1 on 5 matching bases. Germline V gene lookup returns CDR1 LNHDA and CDR2 SQIVND (reference sequence). The CDR3 runs to 13 residues. Trimming took off 5 bases at V and 6 bases at J, with 13 bases between the two ends. The DNA for the CDR3 is TGTGCCAGTAGTCTCCCCAGGGTTGATGGCTACACCTTC. This encodes CASSLPRVDGYTF.

This chain uses TRBV7-2 with TRBJ2-3; 10 positions match TRBD2. The CDR3 is made up of 16 amino acids. Trimming cost V 5 bases and J 4 bases; bases outside gene matches: 9. CDR1 is SGHTA, CDR2 FQGNSA, per germline. Here the CDR3 reads CASSEILAGKSDTQYF. Here the CDR3 DNA reads TGTGCCAGCAGCGAAATACTAGCGGGAAAATCAGATACGCAGTATTTT.

The chain has TRBV4-1 and TRBJ2-6; no clear D. Trimming removed 3 bases from V and 8 bases from J, with 14 bases in between. From germline, CDR1 is MGHRA and CDR2 YSYEKL. CDR3 length: 15 amino acids. For the CDR3, the DNA is TGCGCCAGCAGCCAGTCTATCCAGGAAACCAACGTCCTGACTTTC. This codes for CASSQSIQETNVLTF.

The genes are TRBV4-3 and TRBJ1-1, with D possibly matching TRBD1 (5 bases). The V gene's germline CDR1 is LGHNA and CDR2 YSLEER. V lost 0 bases to trimming and J lost 4 bases, with 9 bases between them. This CDR3 region has 14 residues. The CDR3 DNA sequence: TGCGCCAGCAGCCAAGAGGGGGGGGGCACTGAAGCTTTCTTT. Translated: CASSQEGGGTEAFF.

The rearrangement joins TRBV4-2 to TRBJ2-5, with D unresolved. Trimming took off 0 bases at V and 2 bases at J, with 4 bases between the two ends. Germline V gene lookup returns CDR1 LGHNA and CDR2 YNFKEQ. This CDR3 comprises 13 residues. The CDR3 DNA sequence: TGTGCCAGCAGCCAAGAGAGGCAAGAGACCCAGTACTTC. This sequence encodes CASSQERQETQYF.